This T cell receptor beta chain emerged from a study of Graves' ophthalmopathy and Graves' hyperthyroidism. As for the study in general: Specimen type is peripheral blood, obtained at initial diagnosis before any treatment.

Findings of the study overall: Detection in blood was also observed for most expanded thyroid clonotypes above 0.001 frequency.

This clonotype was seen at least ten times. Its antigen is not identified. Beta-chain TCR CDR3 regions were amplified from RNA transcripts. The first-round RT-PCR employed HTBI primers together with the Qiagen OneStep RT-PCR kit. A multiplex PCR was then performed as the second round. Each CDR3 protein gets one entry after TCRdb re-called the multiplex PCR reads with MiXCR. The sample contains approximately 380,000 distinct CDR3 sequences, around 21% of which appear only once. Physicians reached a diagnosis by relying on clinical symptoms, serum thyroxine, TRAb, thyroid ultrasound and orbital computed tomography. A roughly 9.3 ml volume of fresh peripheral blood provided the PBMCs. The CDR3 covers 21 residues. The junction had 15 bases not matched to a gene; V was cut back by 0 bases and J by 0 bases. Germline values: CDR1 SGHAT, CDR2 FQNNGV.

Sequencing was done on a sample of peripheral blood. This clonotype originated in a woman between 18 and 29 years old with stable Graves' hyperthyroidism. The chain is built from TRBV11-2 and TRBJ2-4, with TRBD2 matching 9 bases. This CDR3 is CASSLDRSGLGLALAKNIQYF. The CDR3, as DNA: TGTGCCAGCAGCTTAGATCGGTCCGGACTAGGACTAGCGTTAGCCAAAAACATTCAGTACTTC.